This entry describes one T cell receptor (beta chain). These data come from a study of T-cell reconstitution after alpha-beta-depleted transplantation in children. This sample's TCRbeta library carried unique molecular identifier barcodes. In TCRdb, the PCR reads were re-called with MiXCR into one record per CDR3 protein. The sample has roughly 400,000 distinct CDR3 sequences; roughly 20% are singletons. From germline, CDR1 is DFQATT and CDR2 SNEGSKA (reference sequence). The CDR3 is made up of 16 amino acids. J was trimmed by 5 bases and V by 0 bases; bases with no gene match: 10. This chain connects TRBV20-1 to TRBJ1-5, with 7 nucleotides matching TRBD1. The clonotype originates from a human donor who donated a stem cell graft to a child with acute myeloid leukemia. This material consisted of PBMCs from the stem cell graft donor, taken from the stem cell graft. The CDR3 DNA reads TGCAGTGCTAGAGACGCAGGGGGAGGGTACTATCAGCCCCAGCATTTT. It translates to CSARDAGGGYYQPQHF.